In its sample, the clone carrying this T cell receptor beta chain was seen a few times. This CDR3 contains 15 residues. V was cut by 3 bases and J by 5 bases, with 16 bases left in between. The germline gives CDR1 SGHAT, CDR2 FQNNGV. These data are taken from a study of blood T cell repertoires in COVID-19. Under the authors' procedure: Amplifying reference gene primers gave estimates of nucleated cell counts. Sequencing used immunoSEQ multiplex PCR; TCRdb keeps in-frame clones, though not all of them. D and trimming come from the DNA, and the V and J calls and clone size come from that table. The sample holds about 180,000 clones, about 87% seen once.

The sample taken for sequencing was peripheral blood. The chain has TRBV11-2 and TRBJ1-1; tentative D call: TRBD1 (6 bases). This TCR was recovered from a woman younger than 45 with acute or convalescent COVID-19. The CDR3, as DNA: TGTGCCAGCAGCTTTGGGGGCGGGGGGTATACTGAAGCTTTCTTT. This translates into CASSFGGGGYTEAFF.